This TCR beta chain was obtained from a study of Graves' ophthalmopathy and Graves' hyperthyroidism. Serum thyroxine and TRAb, along with clinical symptoms, thyroid ultrasound and orbital computed tomography, were what diagnosis relied on. Amplification targeted the TCR beta CDR3 regions, with RNA transcripts as the source material. After a first-round RT-PCR with HTBI primers, a second-round multiplex PCR was run. Via MiXCR, TCRdb re-called the multiplex PCR reads, giving one row per CDR3 protein. The data show roughly 400,000 distinct CDR3 sequences, with roughly a sixth seen just once and about 2.4% held by the top ten. Between the trimmed V and J ends, which lost 3 bases and 0 bases, there was a span of 8 bases. Per germline, CDR1 MRHNA and CDR2 SNTAGT. This CDR3 region has 14 residues.

The sequence came from an adult woman with stable Graves' hyperthyroidism. This rearrangement joins TRBV6-4 to TRBJ1-2, with D perhaps matching TRBD1 (6 bases). The sample was peripheral blood. The CDR3 loop is CASSEDRSNYGYTF. The CDR3 DNA reads TGTGCCAGCAGTGAGGACAGATCTAACTATGGCTACACCTTC.